Sequencing of this T cell receptor (beta chain) was carried out in a study of Ad26.COV2.S vaccination and SARS-CoV-2 variants. Whole-study context: Intramuscularly, Ad26.COV2.S was given either once or twice, 56 days apart.

Turning to this clone: Its target is not known.

CDR1 and CDR2 from the germline V gene are SGDLS and YYNGEE. The V and J ends lost 3 bases and 3 bases, in that order; junction bases with no gene match: 5. The CDR3 loop spans 15 amino acids. Stated treatment: 15 to 20 received Ad26.COV2.S at low or high dose, single or two shots; 5 received placebo; per-sample allocation not given. Sampling took place 63 days after the first vaccine or placebo injection. Based in Boston, the donor was an adult of 18-55 years. The table came from immunoSEQ multiplex PCR; TCRdb's copy has only in-frame clones and leaves some out. The sample lists a few hundred thousand clones, about nine tenths occurring once. Study findings and constraints: After vaccination, substantial breadth of spike-specific CD8+ and CD4+ responses was reported. Vaccine and placebo recipients had comparable breadth of non-spike TCRs.

The chain recombines TRBV9 with TRBJ2-7, with 11 bases lining up with TRBD2. The starting material was peripheral blood, obtained in a trial of Ad26.COV2.S vaccine versus placebo. This TCR came from a person aged 18 to 65 who received the Ad26.COV2.S COVID-19 vaccine or a placebo. CDR3 nucleotides: TGTGCCAGCAGCGCTTGGGGGACTAGCGGCTACGAGCAGTACTTC. Residues: CASSAWGTSGYEQYF. The full variable domain, in which reference TRBV9 and TRBJ2-7 provide the parts outside the CDR3, is DSGVTQTPKHLITATGQRVTLRCSPRSGDLSVYWYQQSLDQGLQFLIQYYNGEERAKGNILERFSAQQFPDLHSELNLSSLELGDSALYFCASSAWGTSGYEQYFGPGTRLTVT.